This TCR beta chain was documented in a study of T cells after yellow fever vaccination. Study-wide results and caveats: Overlap between CD4 and CD8 compartments was detected for a small share of clonotypes. Once the booster was given, most primary-vaccination clones reappeared, at 95% to 98% for CD4 and over 70% for CD8.

The ends were cut back, 3 bases at V and 6 bases at J, with 20 bases in the middle. CDR1 and CDR2 (germline): LGHNA, YSLEER. The CDR3 spans 17 residues. Regarding this clonotype: What it binds is not known.

Using its own MiXCR run on the 5' RACE reads, TCRdb lists one record per CDR3 protein. The sample shows 280,000 or so distinct CDR3 sequences, approximately 10% of them seen only once. V usage is TRBV4-3 and J usage is TRBJ2-2; perhaps TRBD2 as D (7 bases). This clonotype was sampled from a man aged 18-30 years who received the YFV17D yellow fever vaccine. The sequenced sample was CD4+ T cells sorted from PBMCs, obtained 5 days after the yellow fever booster vaccination. CDR3 coding DNA: TGCGCCAGCAGCCAGGGACCCACGGGGGGCCGGGCCGGGGAGCTGTTTTTT. Its protein product is CASSQGPTGGRAGELFF.